This T cell receptor beta chain was recovered during a study of sequential checkpoint blockade in melanoma. Looking at the study overall: TCRbeta immunosequencing was performed on DNA from 75 to 95 pretreatment melanoma tumor samples. Regarding the study as a whole: PD-L1 staining and CD8+ counts, not mutational load, tracked tumor T-cell clonality. For nivolumab-first patients, baseline tumor clonality was associated with response.

This clone turned up a few times. Its target is not known. Repertoires were generated with immunoSEQ multiplex PCR, while TCRdb's copy carries only in-frame clones and drops some. The table records about 5,500 clones, about two fifths of them present only once. Unmatched junction bases numbered 27, after V lost 5 bases and J lost 8 bases. The CDR3 extends over 20 amino acids. Germline values: CDR1 SGHVS, CDR2 FNYEAQ. Treatment of the sample: randomized to nivolumab then ipilimumab (arm A) or the reverse (arm B). The V and J genes are TRBV7-6 and TRBJ2-3; 8 bases align to TRBD2. The source material was tumor tissue (inferred from file names), sampled from a patient given nivolumab and ipilimumab in sequence. This TCR came from a human donor with melanoma. The chain's CDR3 is CASSQRQQGFWREVFSTQYF. In nucleotides, the CDR3 is TGTGCCAGCAGCCAGCGACAACAGGGTTTCTGGCGGGAGGTCTTTTCTACGCAGTATTTT.